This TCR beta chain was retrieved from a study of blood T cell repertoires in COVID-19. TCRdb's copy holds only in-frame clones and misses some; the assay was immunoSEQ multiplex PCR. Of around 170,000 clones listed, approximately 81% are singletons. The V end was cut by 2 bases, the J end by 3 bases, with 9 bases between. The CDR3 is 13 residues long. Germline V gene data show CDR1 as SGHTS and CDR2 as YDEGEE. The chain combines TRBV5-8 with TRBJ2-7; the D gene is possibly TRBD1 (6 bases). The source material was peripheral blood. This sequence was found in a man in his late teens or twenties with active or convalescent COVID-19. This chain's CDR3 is CASSFGRGYEQYF. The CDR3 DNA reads TGTGCCAGCAGCTTTGGCAGGGGCTACGAGCAGTACTTC.